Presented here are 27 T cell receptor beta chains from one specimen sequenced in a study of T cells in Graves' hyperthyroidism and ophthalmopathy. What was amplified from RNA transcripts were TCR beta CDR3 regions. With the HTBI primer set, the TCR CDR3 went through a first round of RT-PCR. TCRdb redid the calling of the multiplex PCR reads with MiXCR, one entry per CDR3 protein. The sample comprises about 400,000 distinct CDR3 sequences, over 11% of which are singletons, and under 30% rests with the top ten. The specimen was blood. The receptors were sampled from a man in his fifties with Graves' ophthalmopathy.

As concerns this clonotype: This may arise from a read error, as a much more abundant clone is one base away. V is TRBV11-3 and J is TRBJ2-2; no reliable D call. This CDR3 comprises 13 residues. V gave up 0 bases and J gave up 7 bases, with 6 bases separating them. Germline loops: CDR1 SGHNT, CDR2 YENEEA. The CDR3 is CASSLEGCGELFF. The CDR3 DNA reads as TGTGCCAGCAGCTTAGAGGGATGCGGGGAGCTGTTTTTT.

CDR3 bases: TGTGCCAGCACCCAGGGGAACTACAATGAGCAGTTCTTC. Translating it yields CASTQGNYNEQFF. V usage is TRBV6-2 or TRBV6-3 and J usage is TRBJ2-1, with D maybe TRBD1 (6 bases). Germline CDR1 MNHEY, CDR2 SVGEGT. CDR3 length: 13 amino acids. V was shortened by 7 bases and J by 3 bases, with 10 bases between the two germline ends.

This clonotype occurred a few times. CDR3 amino acids: CSVEVQGVRRQYF. The CDR3 region has the DNA TGCAGCGTTGAGGTACAGGGTGTCCGTCGGCAGTACTTC. This chain joins TRBV29-1 and TRBJ2-7; a weak D match, TRBD1 (6 bases). CDR3 length equals 13 residues. The V gene's germline CDR1 is SQVTM and CDR2 ANQGSEA. V lost 3 bases to trimming and J lost 9 bases, with 18 bases between them.

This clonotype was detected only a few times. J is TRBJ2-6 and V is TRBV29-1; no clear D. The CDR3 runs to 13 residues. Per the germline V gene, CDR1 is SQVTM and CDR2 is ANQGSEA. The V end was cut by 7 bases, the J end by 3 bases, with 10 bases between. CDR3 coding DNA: TGCAGCGGGGCTCTTGGTGGGGCCAACGTCCTGACTTTC. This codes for CSGALGGANVLTF.

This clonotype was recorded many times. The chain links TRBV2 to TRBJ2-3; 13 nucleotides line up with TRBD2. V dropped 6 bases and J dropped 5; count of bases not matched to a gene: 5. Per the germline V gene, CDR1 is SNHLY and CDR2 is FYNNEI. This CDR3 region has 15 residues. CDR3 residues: CASRGTSGAGDTQYF. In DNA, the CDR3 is TGTGCCAGCAGAGGGACTAGCGGGGCGGGAGATACGCAGTATTTT.

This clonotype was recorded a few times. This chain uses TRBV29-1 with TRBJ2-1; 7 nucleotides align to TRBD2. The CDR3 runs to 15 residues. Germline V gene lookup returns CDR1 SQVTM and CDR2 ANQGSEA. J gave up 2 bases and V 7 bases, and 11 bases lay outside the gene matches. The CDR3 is CSAVGGSVAYNEQFF. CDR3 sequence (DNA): TGCAGCGCTGTGGGCGGGAGTGTGGCCTACAATGAGCAGTTCTTC.

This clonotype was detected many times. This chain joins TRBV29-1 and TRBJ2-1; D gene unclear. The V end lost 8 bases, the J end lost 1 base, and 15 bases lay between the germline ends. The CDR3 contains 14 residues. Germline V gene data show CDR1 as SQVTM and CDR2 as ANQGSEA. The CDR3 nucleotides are TGCAGCTTCACCTCCTCCGGTTCCTACAATGAGCAGTTCTTC. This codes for CSFTSSGSYNEQFF.

The CDR3 DNA follows: TGTGCCAGCAGTACCCGGGACAGCTATGAAAAACTGTTTTTT. Its protein is CASSTRDSYEKLFF. V usage is TRBV6-1 and J usage is TRBJ1-4; 7 bases are shared with TRBD1. CDR1 is MNHNS, CDR2 SASEGT, per germline. The CDR3 has 14 residues. V lost 5 bases, J lost 6 bases, and 6 bases stayed unmatched.

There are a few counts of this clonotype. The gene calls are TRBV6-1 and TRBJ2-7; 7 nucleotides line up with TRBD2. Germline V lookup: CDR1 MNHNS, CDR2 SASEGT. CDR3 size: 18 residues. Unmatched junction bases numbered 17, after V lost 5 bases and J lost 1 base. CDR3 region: CASSTTSARSGGSYEQYF. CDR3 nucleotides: TGTGCCAGCAGTACCACTAGCGCCCGGAGCGGAGGGTCCTACGAGCAGTACTTC.

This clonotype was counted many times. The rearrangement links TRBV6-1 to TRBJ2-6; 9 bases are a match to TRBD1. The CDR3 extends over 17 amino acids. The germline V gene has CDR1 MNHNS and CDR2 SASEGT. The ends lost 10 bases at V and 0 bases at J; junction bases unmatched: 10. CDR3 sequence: CAISSETGGSGANVLTF. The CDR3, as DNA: TGTGCCATCAGCAGCGAGACAGGGGGCTCTGGGGCCAACGTCCTGACTTTC.

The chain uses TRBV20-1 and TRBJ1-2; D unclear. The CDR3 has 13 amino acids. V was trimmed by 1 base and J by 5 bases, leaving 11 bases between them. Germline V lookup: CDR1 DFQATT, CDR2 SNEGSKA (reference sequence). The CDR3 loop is CSARGIRGYGYTF. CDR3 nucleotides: TGCAGTGCTAGAGGAATTCGGGGTTATGGCTACACCTTC.

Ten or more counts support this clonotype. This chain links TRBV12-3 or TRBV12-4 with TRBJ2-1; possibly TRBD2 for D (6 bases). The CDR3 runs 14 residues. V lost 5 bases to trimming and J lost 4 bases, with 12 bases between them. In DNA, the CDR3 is TGTGCCAGCAGTCCCTGGGCGGGGTACAATGAGCAGTTCTTC. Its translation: CASSPWAGYNEQFF.

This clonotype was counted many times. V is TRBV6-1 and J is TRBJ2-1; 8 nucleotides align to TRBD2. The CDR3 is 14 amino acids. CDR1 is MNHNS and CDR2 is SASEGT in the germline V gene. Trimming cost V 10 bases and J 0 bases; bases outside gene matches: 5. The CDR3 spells CATNAGGSYNEQFF. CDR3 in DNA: TGTGCCACAAACGCGGGGGGCTCCTACAATGAGCAGTTCTTC.

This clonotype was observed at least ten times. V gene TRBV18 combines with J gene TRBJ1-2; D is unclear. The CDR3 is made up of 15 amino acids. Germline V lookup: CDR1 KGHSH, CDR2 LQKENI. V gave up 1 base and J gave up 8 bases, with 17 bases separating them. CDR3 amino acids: CASSPQSRIEAGYTF. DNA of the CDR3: TGTGCCAGCTCACCACAATCGAGGATCGAGGCCGGCTACACCTTC.

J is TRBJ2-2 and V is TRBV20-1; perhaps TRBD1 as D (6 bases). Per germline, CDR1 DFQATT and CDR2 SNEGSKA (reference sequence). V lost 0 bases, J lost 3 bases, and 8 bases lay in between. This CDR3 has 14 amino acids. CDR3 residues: CSAREQGYTGELFF. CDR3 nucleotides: TGCAGTGCTAGAGAGCAGGGGTACACCGGGGAGCTGTTTTTT.

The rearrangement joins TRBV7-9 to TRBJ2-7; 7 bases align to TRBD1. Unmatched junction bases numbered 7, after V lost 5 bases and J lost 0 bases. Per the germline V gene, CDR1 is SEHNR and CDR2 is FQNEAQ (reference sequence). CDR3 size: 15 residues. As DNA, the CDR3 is TGTGCCAGCAGCCTCCGGGACAGATCCTCCTACGAGCAGTACTTC. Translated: CASSLRDRSSYEQYF. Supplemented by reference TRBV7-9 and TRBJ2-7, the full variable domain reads DTGVSQNPRHKITKRGQNVTFRCDPISEHNRLYWYRQTLGQGPEFLTYFQNEAQLEKSRLLSDRFSAERPKGSFSTLEIQRTEQGDSAMYLCASSLRDRSSYEQYFGPGTRLTVT.

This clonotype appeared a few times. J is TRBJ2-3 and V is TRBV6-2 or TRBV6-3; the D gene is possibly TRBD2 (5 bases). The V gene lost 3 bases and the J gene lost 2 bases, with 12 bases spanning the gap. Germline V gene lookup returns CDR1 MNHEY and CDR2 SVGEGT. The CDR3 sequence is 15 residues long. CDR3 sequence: CASSYRATTTDTQYF. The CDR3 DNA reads TGTGCCAGCAGTTATAGAGCGACTACCACAGATACGCAGTATTTT.

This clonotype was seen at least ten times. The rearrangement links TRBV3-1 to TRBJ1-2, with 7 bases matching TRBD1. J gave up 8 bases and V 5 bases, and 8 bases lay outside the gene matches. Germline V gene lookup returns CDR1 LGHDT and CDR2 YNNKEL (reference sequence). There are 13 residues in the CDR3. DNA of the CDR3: TGTGCCAGCAGCTCCCGGACAGGAGGCGGCTACACCTTC. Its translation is CASSSRTGGGYTF. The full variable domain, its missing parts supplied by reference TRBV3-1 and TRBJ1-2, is DTAVSQTPKYLVTQMGNDKSIKCEQNLGHDTMYWYKQDSKKFLKIMFSYNNKELIINETVPNRFSPKSPDKAHLNLHINSLELGDSAVYFCASSSRTGGGYTFGSGTRLTVV.

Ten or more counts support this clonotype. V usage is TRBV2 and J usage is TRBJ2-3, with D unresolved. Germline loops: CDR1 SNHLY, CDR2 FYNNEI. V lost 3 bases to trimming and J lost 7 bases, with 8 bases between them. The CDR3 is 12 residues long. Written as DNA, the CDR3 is TGTGCCAGCAGTGAGAGCAGTTATACGCAGTATTTT. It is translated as CASSESSYTQYF.

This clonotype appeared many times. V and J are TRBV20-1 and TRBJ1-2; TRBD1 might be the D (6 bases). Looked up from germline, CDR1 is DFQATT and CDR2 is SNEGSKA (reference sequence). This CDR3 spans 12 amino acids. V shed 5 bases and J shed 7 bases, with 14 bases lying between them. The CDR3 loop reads CSARGGRSGYTF. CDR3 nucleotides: TGCAGTGCTCGAGGGGGTCGGAGTGGCTACACCTTC.

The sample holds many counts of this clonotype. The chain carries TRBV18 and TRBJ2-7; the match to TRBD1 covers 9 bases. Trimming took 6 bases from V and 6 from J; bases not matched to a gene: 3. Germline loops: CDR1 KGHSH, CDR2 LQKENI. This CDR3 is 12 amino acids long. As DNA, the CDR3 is TGTGCCAGCTCGGACAGGGGAGGCGAGCAGTACTTC. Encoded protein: CASSDRGGEQYF. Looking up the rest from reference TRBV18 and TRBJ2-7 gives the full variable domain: NAGVMQNPRHLVRRRGQEARLRCSPMKGHSHVYWYRQLPEEGLKFMVYLQKENIIDESGMPKERFSAEFPKEGPSILRIQQVVRGDSAAYFCASSDRGGEQYFGPGTRLTVT.

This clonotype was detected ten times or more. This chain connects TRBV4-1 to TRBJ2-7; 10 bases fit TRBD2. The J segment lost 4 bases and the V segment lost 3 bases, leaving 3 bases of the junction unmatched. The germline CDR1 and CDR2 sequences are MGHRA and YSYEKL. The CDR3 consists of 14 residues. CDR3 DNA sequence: TGCGCCAGCAGCCACCAGCGGGAGGGTTACGAGCAGTACTTC. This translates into CASSHQREGYEQYF.

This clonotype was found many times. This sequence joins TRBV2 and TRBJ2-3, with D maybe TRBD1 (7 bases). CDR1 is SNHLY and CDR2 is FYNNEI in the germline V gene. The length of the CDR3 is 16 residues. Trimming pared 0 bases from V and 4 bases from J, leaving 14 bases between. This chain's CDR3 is CASSEAGRGVADTQYF. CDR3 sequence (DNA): TGTGCCAGCAGTGAAGCAGGCAGGGGGGTCGCAGATACGCAGTATTTT.

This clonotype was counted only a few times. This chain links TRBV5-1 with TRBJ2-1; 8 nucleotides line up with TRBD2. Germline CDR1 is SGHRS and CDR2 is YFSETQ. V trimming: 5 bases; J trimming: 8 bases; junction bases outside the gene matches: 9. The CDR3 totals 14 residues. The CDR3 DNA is TGCGCCAGCAGACCCAGCGGGAGTTTAGATGAGCAGTTCTTC. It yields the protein CASRPSGSLDEQFF.

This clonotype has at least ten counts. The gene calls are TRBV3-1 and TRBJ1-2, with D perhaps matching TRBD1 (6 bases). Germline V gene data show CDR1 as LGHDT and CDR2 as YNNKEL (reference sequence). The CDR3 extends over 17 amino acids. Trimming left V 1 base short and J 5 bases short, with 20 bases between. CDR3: CASSQGTERGARYGYTF. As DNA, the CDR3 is TGTGCCAGCAGCCAAGGTACAGAGCGGGGGGCGCGTTATGGCTACACCTTC. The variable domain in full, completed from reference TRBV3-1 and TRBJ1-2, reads DTAVSQTPKYLVTQMGNDKSIKCEQNLGHDTMYWYKQDSKKFLKIMFSYNNKELIINETVPNRFSPKSPDKAHLNLHINSLELGDSAVYFCASSQGTERGARYGYTFGSGTRLTVV.

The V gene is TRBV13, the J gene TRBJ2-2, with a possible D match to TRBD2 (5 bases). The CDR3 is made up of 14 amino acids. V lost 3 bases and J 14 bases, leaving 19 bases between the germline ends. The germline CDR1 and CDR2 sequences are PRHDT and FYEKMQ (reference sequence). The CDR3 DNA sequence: TGTGCCAGCAGCTTTGGCGGAGACACCCCGGGACTGTTTTTT. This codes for CASSFGGDTPGLFF.

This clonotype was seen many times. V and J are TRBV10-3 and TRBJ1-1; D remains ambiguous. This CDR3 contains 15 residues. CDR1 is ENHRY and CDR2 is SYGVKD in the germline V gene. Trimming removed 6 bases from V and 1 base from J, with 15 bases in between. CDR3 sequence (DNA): TGTGCCATCAGGCCACTACTGGGCTCGAACACTGAAGCTTTCTTT. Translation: CAIRPLLGSNTEAFF.